Below are 28 T cell receptor beta chains sequenced from a single sample in a study of blood T cell repertoires in COVID-19. Only in-frame clones appear in the TCRdb table, and some are missing; sequencing was by immunoSEQ multiplex PCR. The profile covers fewer than 250,000 clones, with about 85% appearing a single time and 20% to 25% taken by the ten largest. Sequenced material: PBMCs or T cells enriched from blood (not recorded which). The receptor set was obtained from a woman between 40 and 50 years old in a cohort exposed to, infected with or recovered from COVID-19 (not recorded which).

The chain recombines TRBV14 with TRBJ1-1; D might be TRBD1 (6 bases). The CDR3 extends over 17 amino acids. CDR1 and CDR2 (germline): SGHDN, FVKESK. V dropped 0 bases and J dropped 3 bases, with 17 bases sitting between them. The CDR3 DNA sequence: TGTGCCAGCAGCCAAGACCCGGGACATTTTCTGGACACTGAAGCTTTCTTT. Protein product: CASSQDPGHFLDTEAFF.

This chain connects TRBV6-5 to TRBJ1-1, with no clear D. This CDR3 is 13 amino acids long. V was cut by 0 bases and J by 3 bases, with 5 bases left in between. Germline V CDR1 and CDR2: MNHEY, SVGAGI. The CDR3 reads CASSYSRDTEAFF. The CDR3, as DNA: TGTGCCAGCAGTTACTCGAGGGACACTGAAGCTTTCTTT.

This clone was seen more than once but under ten times. This chain uses TRBV2 with TRBJ1-1, with D possibly matching TRBD1 (6 bases). The CDR3 length is 13 residues. V lost 6 bases and J 4 bases, leaving 12 bases between the germline ends. The germline gives CDR1 SNHLY, CDR2 FYNNEI. The CDR3, as DNA: TGTGCCAGCAGGGGAACAGGGAGCACTGAAGCTTTCTTT. This encodes CASRGTGSTEAFF. The full variable domain, with the rest looked up from reference TRBV2 and TRBJ1-1, is EPEVTQTPSHQVTQMGQEVILRCVPISNHLYFYWYRQILGQKVEFLVSFYNNEISEKSEIFDDQFSVERPDGSNFTLKIRSTKLEDSAMYFCASRGTGSTEAFFGQGTRLTVV.

This rearrangement joins TRBV19 to TRBJ1-1, with D perhaps TRBD1 (6 bases). The CDR3 runs 14 residues. Looked up from germline, CDR1 is LNHDA and CDR2 is SQIVND (reference sequence). V lost 4 bases and J lost 0, with 9 bases in between. The CDR3 region has the DNA TGTGCCAGTAGTAAGGGACATGTGAACACTGAAGCTTTCTTT. It codes for CASSKGHVNTEAFF.

The chain combines TRBV15 with TRBJ2-4; 8 bases agree with TRBD2. The CDR3 is 19 amino acids. V gave up 4 bases and J gave up 0 bases; unmatched junction bases: 14. Germline CDR1 reads LNHNV; CDR2 reads YYDKDF (reference sequence). The CDR3 DNA sequence: TGTGCCACCAGCAATCGTGTAGGTTCGGGGGGGCCAGCCAAAAACATTCAGTACTTC. Translating it yields CATSNRVGSGGPAKNIQYF.

As concerns this clone: The same CDR3 can be traced to other DNA sequences in this sample. The chain uses TRBV6-1 and TRBJ2-1; possibly TRBD2 for D (5 bases). V was shortened by 3 bases and J by 5 bases, with 8 bases between the two germline ends. Germline V gene lookup returns CDR1 MNHNS and CDR2 SASEGT. This CDR3 has 13 amino acids. CDR3 amino acids: CASSEDSHNEQFF. The CDR3 nucleotides read TGTGCCAGCAGTGAGGACTCGCACAATGAGCAGTTCTTC.

The count of this clone is one. The rearrangement links TRBV12-5 to TRBJ2-7, with 9 nucleotides matching TRBD1. This CDR3 region has 14 residues. The V segment lost 3 bases and the J segment 2 bases; nucleotides outside the gene matches: 2. CDR1 LGHNT and CDR2 FRNRAP come from the germline V gene. For the CDR3, the DNA is TGTGCTAGTGGTTTCGGGACAGGGACCTACGAGCAGTACTTC. Amino acid sequence: CASGFGTGTYEQYF.

The rearrangement uses TRBV19 and TRBJ1-2; D is possibly TRBD1 (6 bases). Trimming removed 8 bases at V and 9 bases at J, with 19 bases between. Germline V lookup: CDR1 LNHDA, CDR2 SQIVND (reference sequence). CDR3 length: 13 amino acids. The CDR3 spells CASGRGGRNSYTF. Here the CDR3 DNA reads TGTGCCAGTGGCCGCGGGGGGCGGAATAGCTACACCTTC. Complete variable domain (other parts from reference TRBV19 and TRBJ1-2): DGGITQSPKYLFRKEGQNVTLSCEQNLNHDAMYWYRQDPGQGLRLIYYSQIVNDFQKGDIAEGYSVSREKKESFPLTVTSAQKNPTAFYLCASGRGGRNSYTFGSGTRLTVV.

In DNA, the CDR3 is TGTGCCAGCAGTTTAAGAGCGGGGGACACAGATACGCAGTATTTT. Amino acid sequence: CASSLRAGDTDTQYF. The V gene is TRBV27, the J gene TRBJ2-3; 8 bases map to TRBD2. V trimming: 2 bases; J trimming: 2 bases; junction bases outside the gene matches: 3. This CDR3 spans 15 amino acids. Germline V gene sequence: CDR1 MNHEY, CDR2 SMNVEV (reference sequence).

This clone has just one count. The chain recombines TRBV6-5 with TRBJ2-2, with D perhaps TRBD1 (5 bases). CDR3 length: 13 amino acids. Trimming removed 11 bases from V and 2 bases from J, with 12 bases in between. Germline V gene sequence: CDR1 MNHEY, CDR2 SVGAGI. The CDR3 protein is CAVQETNTGELFF. Written as DNA, the CDR3 is TGTGCCGTACAGGAGACAAACACCGGGGAGCTGTTTTTT.

This clone was counted only a few times. The gene calls are TRBV15 and TRBJ2-1; D may be TRBD2 (5 bases). The germline V gene has CDR1 LNHNV and CDR2 YYDKDF (reference sequence). V shed 1 base and J shed 2 bases, with 9 bases lying between them. This CDR3 contains 15 residues. The CDR3 region is CATSRGGPAYNEQFF. Written as DNA, the CDR3 is TGTGCCACCAGCAGAGGCGGGCCGGCCTACAATGAGCAGTTCTTC.

V gene TRBV10-2 combines with J gene TRBJ1-6; D is ambiguous. The CDR3 runs to 15 residues. Per germline, CDR1 WSHSY and CDR2 SAAADI. V lost 1 base to trimming and J lost 0 bases, with 4 bases between them. CDR3 nucleotide sequence: TGCGCCAGCAGTGAGTTCAGCTCCTATAATTCACCCCTCCACTTT. Translation: CASSEFSSYNSPLHF.

V gene TRBV5-1 combines with J gene TRBJ2-3; the match to TRBD2 covers 8 bases. The length of the CDR3 is 15 residues. J lost 6 bases, V lost 2 bases, and 8 bases had no gene match. The germline CDR1 and CDR2 sequences are SGHRS and YFSETQ. CDR3 nucleotide sequence: TGCGCCAGCAGCTTTACGGGACTAGACGGGGATACGCAGTATTTT. This gives the protein CASSFTGLDGDTQYF.

This chain uses TRBV3-1 (or the pseudogene TRBV3-2) with TRBJ1-2; D possibly corresponds to TRBD1 (6 bases). The germline CDR1 and CDR2 sequences are LGHDT and YNNKEL (reference sequence). The length of the CDR3 is 13 residues. Trimming cost V 6 bases and J 10 bases, with 18 bases left between them. This CDR3 reads CASRHLSAGAYTF. The CDR3 region has the DNA TGTGCCAGCAGGCACCTATCAGCAGGGGCCTACACCTTC.

The chain has TRBV20-1 and TRBJ1-1; no firm D call. The CDR3 has 11 residues. V lost 0 bases, J lost 10 bases, and 9 bases lay in between. Germline V gene lookup returns CDR1 DFQATT and CDR2 SNEGSKA (reference sequence). CDR3 DNA sequence: TGCAGTGCTAGAGACTACCTCGCAGCTTTCTTT. This codes for CSARDYLAAFF.

V is TRBV4-1 and J is TRBJ1-1; possibly TRBD1 for D (5 bases). The V gene's germline CDR1 is MGHRA and CDR2 YSYEKL. CDR3 length: 14 amino acids. V dropped 4 bases and J dropped 1 base, with 10 bases sitting between them. The CDR3 is CASSPGQWNTEAFF. The CDR3 DNA reads TGCGCCAGCAGCCCTGGACAATGGAACACTGAAGCTTTCTTT.

This chain links TRBV5-1 with TRBJ1-1, with D maybe TRBD1 (5 bases). CDR1 is SGHRS, CDR2 YFSETQ, per germline. The CDR3 consists of 14 residues. Trimming pared 0 bases from V and 1 base from J, leaving 7 bases between. CDR3 sequence (DNA): TGCGCCAGCAGCTTGGACAGGAGGAACACTGAAGCTTTCTTT. Amino acids: CASSLDRRNTEAFF.

The V and J genes are TRBV6-5 and TRBJ2-2; D not resolved. This CDR3 is built from 15 residues. The V gene's germline CDR1 is MNHEY and CDR2 SVGAGI. V lost 5 bases, J lost 0 bases, and 10 bases lay in between. The CDR3 DNA is TGTGCCAGCAGTCCAACAGTTTCGAACACCGGGGAGCTGTTTTTT. Translated: CASSPTVSNTGELFF.

This sequence joins TRBV7-9 and TRBJ2-3; TRBD2 agrees at 11 bases. The CDR3 contains 16 residues. Germline values: CDR1 SEHNR, CDR2 FQNEAQ (reference sequence). The V and J ends lost 3 bases and 1 base, in that order; junction bases with no gene match: 3. For the CDR3, the DNA is TGTGCCAGCAGCTTCCCGACTAGCGGGGGCACAGATACGCAGTATTTT. Its protein is CASSFPTSGGTDTQYF.

The J gene is TRBJ2-7, the V gene TRBV27; D may be TRBD1 (7 bases). This CDR3 is 16 amino acids long. Germline loops: CDR1 MNHEY, CDR2 SMNVEV (reference sequence). With 6 bases removed from V and 3 bases from J, the gap between germline ends came to 21 bases. The CDR3 sequence: CASSSRQGGGSYEQYF. CDR3 coding DNA: TGTGCCAGCAGCAGTCGACAAGGAGGGGGCAGCTACGAGCAGTACTTC.

The V call is TRBV11-2, the J call TRBJ2-3; 13 bases agree with TRBD2. V lost 3 bases and J lost 3; bases outside the gene matches: 9. Per the germline V gene, CDR1 is SGHAT and CDR2 is FQNNGV. This CDR3 region has 18 residues. CDR3 sequence: CASSFRTWTSGRTDTQYF. Written as DNA, the CDR3 is TGTGCCAGCAGCTTTCGCACCTGGACTAGCGGGAGAACAGATACGCAGTATTTT.

J is TRBJ1-6 and V is TRBV5-1; 12 nucleotides agree with TRBD1. Unmatched junction bases numbered 4, after V lost 5 bases and J lost 10 bases. This CDR3 contains 14 residues. Germline-derived CDR1 and CDR2 are SGHRS and YFSETQ. As DNA, the CDR3 is TGCGCCAGCAGGCCGGGACAGGGGGCCTCACCCCTCCACTTT. Protein: CASRPGQGASPLHF. The whole variable domain, remainder taken from reference TRBV5-1 and TRBJ1-6, is KAGVTQTPRYLIKTRGQQVTLSCSPISGHRSVSWYQQTPGQGLQFLFEYFSETQRNKGNFPGRFSGRQFSNSRSEMNVSTLELGDSALYLCASRPGQGASPLHFGNGTRLTVT.

The chain employs TRBV7-2 and TRBJ1-4; D not certain. Trimming took off 1 base at V and 8 bases at J, with 11 bases between the two ends. This CDR3 has 14 amino acids. Germline CDR1 is SGHTA and CDR2 is FQGNSA. CDR3 nucleotides: TGTGCCAGCAGCTTAGACCCATTCACAGAAAAACTGTTTTTT. It yields the protein CASSLDPFTEKLFF.

This chain connects TRBV21-1 to TRBJ2-7; the table gives TRBD1 as D, unverified against the DNA. TRBV21-1 is annotated as a pseudogene. This CDR3 has 15 residues. CDR3 sequence reads: CASSNKRGRVYEQYF. The CDR3 DNA is TGTGCCAGCAGCAATAAGAGGGGGCGCGTCTACGAGCAGTACTTC.

This chain joins TRBV15 and TRBJ2-1; perhaps TRBD1 as D (6 bases). Per germline, CDR1 LNHNV and CDR2 YYDKDF (reference sequence). V was shortened by 1 base and J by 6 bases, with 13 bases between the two germline ends. This CDR3 has 15 residues. The CDR3 reads CATSRAAGEGNEQFF. The CDR3 DNA reads as TGTGCCACCAGCAGAGCCGCAGGGGAAGGCAATGAGCAGTTCTTC.

The J gene is TRBJ2-1, the V gene TRBV6-2 or TRBV6-3, with D perhaps TRBD2 (5 bases). The CDR3 covers 16 residues. Germline CDR1 reads MNHEY; CDR2 reads SVGEGT. V was shortened by 4 bases and J by 2 bases, with 15 bases between the two germline ends. CDR3 sequence: CASSSFGDGTYNEQFF. Written as DNA, the CDR3 is TGTGCCAGCAGTTCCTTCGGGGATGGGACCTACAATGAGCAGTTCTTC.

The chain employs TRBV5-6 and TRBJ1-5; 7 nucleotides agree with TRBD1. CDR1 and CDR2 from the germline V gene are SGHDT and YYEEEE. J lost 6 bases, V lost 4 bases, and 19 bases had no gene match. This CDR3 comprises 18 residues. CDR3 nucleotide sequence: TGTGCCAGCAGCCCAGGAAAGCCAAACAGGGGATGGATTCAGCCCCAGCATTTT. Translation gives CASSPGKPNRGWIQPQHF.

In this sample, this clone turned up once. The chain employs TRBV28 and TRBJ1-2, with TRBD1 matching over 7 bases. V was clipped by 4 bases and J by 1 base; unmatched bases: 9. The CDR3 runs 16 residues. Germline lookup yields CDR1 MDHEN and CDR2 SYDVKM. CDR3 sequence (DNA): TGTGCCAGCAGTTATAGACAGGGCCGCCTTAACTATGGCTACACCTTC. This encodes CASSYRQGRLNYGYTF.